Each of the 17 T cell receptor beta chains below was sequenced from the same sample in a study of blood T cells in healthy people across ages. A J-beta primer mix and a sample-barcoded 5' primer were used in a second PCR of about 6 to 12 cycles. TCRdb passed the 5' RACE reads through MiXCR, listing each CDR3 protein once. Here the sample spans 1 million or so distinct CDR3 sequences, roughly a quarter being singletons. The same sample was also used in a study of T cells of mothers and their children.

Source material: blood. The receptors were sampled from a girl aged 2-10 years in good health.

This clonotype has only a few counts. The rearrangement joins TRBV4-2 to TRBJ2-3; D ambiguous. The CDR3 has 14 residues. V was cut by 0 bases and J by 3 bases, with 7 bases left in between. The germline V gene has CDR1 LGHNA and CDR2 YNFKEQ. The CDR3 loop is CASSQDRVTDTQYF. In DNA form, the CDR3 reads TGTGCCAGCAGCCAAGATCGGGTAACAGATACGCAGTATTTT.

In nucleotides, the CDR3 is TGTGCCAGCAGCTTAGGGACTAGCGCCGCTGAAACCCAGTACTTC. This gives the protein CASSLGTSAAETQYF. V and J are TRBV7-2 and TRBJ2-5; 9 nucleotides match TRBD2. The CDR3 extends over 15 amino acids. CDR1 is SGHTA and CDR2 is FQGNSA in the germline V gene. Trimming cost V 1 base and J 8 bases; bases outside gene matches: 8.

The chain couples TRBV7-9 to TRBJ2-7, with D perhaps TRBD1 or TRBD2 (6 bases each). In germline, CDR1 is SEHNR, CDR2 FQNEAQ (reference sequence). CDR3 length equals 13 residues. Trimming removed 4 bases from V and 6 bases from J, with 13 bases in between. DNA for the CDR3: TGTGCCAGCAGCTCTTACGGGGGCGGCGAGCAGTACTTC. This translates into CASSSYGGGEQYF. Complete variable domain (other parts from reference TRBV7-9 and TRBJ2-7): DTGVSQNPRHKITKRGQNVTFRCDPISEHNRLYWYRQTLGQGPEFLTYFQNEAQLEKSRLLSDRFSAERPKGSFSTLEIQRTEQGDSAMYLCASSSYGGGEQYFGPGTRLTVT.

This clonotype was seen ten or more times. The chain uses TRBV4-3 and TRBJ2-5, with D possibly TRBD1 on 6 matching bases. The germline V gene encodes CDR1 LGHNA and CDR2 YSLEER. The CDR3 totals 14 residues. V was clipped by 1 base and J by 2 bases, with 8 bases between them. The chain's CDR3 is CASSQGTVQETQYF. In nucleotides, the CDR3 is TGCGCCAGCAGCCAAGGGACAGTTCAAGAGACCCAGTACTTC.

The sample holds a few counts of this clonotype. The chain employs TRBV4-1 and TRBJ2-1; 10 nucleotides match TRBD2. Per germline, CDR1 MGHRA and CDR2 YSYEKL. The CDR3 covers 17 residues. V was clipped by 1 base and J by 9 bases; unmatched bases: 12. In DNA form, the CDR3 reads TGCGCCAGCAGCCAAGTTGTGCGTCTAGCGGGAGTTACTGAGCAGTTCTTC. Its translation is CASSQVVRLAGVTEQFF.

This chain connects TRBV20-1 to TRBJ2-5; 12 bases match TRBD2. With the DNA end fitting TRBJ2-7 better, the J assignment may be wrong. The CDR3 has 15 amino acids. The germline V gene has CDR1 DFQATT and CDR2 SNEGSKA (reference sequence). The CDR3 DNA reads as TGCAGTGCTAGAGAGACTAGCGGGGGTTCGTACGAGCAGTACTTC. Protein sequence: CSARETSGGSYEQYF.

This clonotype appeared a few times. The V call is TRBV18, the J call TRBJ2-1; 8 bases fit TRBD1. The trim removed 4 bases at V and 3 bases at J, leaving 8 bases unmatched. Looked up from germline, CDR1 is KGHSH and CDR2 is LQKENI. CDR3 length: 16 amino acids. CDR3 amino acids: CASSLTGTGNYNEQFF. The CDR3 DNA sequence: TGTGCCAGCTCACTAACCGGGACAGGCAACTACAATGAGCAGTTCTTC.

The J gene is TRBJ2-1, the V gene TRBV13, with D tentatively TRBD1 (5 bases). Trimming shortened V by 1 base and J by 8 bases, and 15 bases separated the two germline ends. The CDR3 spans 15 residues. Germline V gene lookup returns CDR1 PRHDT and CDR2 FYEKMQ (reference sequence). The CDR3 reads CASSLETDRNDEQFF. The CDR3 coding sequence is TGTGCCAGCAGCTTAGAGACAGACAGAAACGATGAGCAGTTCTTC.

The V gene is TRBV4-1, the J gene TRBJ1-2, with D possibly matching TRBD1 (6 bases). The length of the CDR3 is 16 residues. V lost 4 bases, J lost 0 bases, and 15 bases lay in between. Germline CDR1 is MGHRA and CDR2 is YSYEKL. The CDR3 DNA is TGCGCCAGCAGCCGTCTCGGGGACACCTCTAACTATGGCTACACCTTC. It codes for CASSRLGDTSNYGYTF.

This clonotype turned up a few times. This chain connects TRBV28 to TRBJ2-1, with TRBD2 matching 8 bases. From germline, CDR1 is MDHEN and CDR2 SYDVKM. CDR3 length: 16 residues. The V and J ends lost 6 bases and 7 bases, in that order; junction bases with no gene match: 14. The CDR3 is CASSLASGWAGNEQFF. The CDR3 region has the DNA TGTGCCAGCAGCCTGGCTAGCGGGTGGGCCGGAAATGAGCAGTTCTTC.

J is TRBJ1-1 and V is TRBV10-3; D call uncertain. Per the germline V gene, CDR1 is ENHRY and CDR2 is SYGVKD. The length of the CDR3 is 14 residues. Trimming shortened V by 3 bases and J by 5 bases, and 13 bases separated the two germline ends. CDR3 loop: CAISDMAGATEAFF. In DNA form, the CDR3 reads TGTGCCATCAGTGACATGGCCGGAGCGACTGAAGCTTTCTTT.

This clonotype came up a few times. V gene TRBV12-5 combines with J gene TRBJ1-1; D unresolved. Trimming left V 6 bases short and J 0 bases short, with 8 bases between. CDR3 length equals 13 residues. CDR1 LGHNT and CDR2 FRNRAP come from the germline V gene. CDR3 nucleotide sequence: TGTGCTAGTGGCCCAGGTTTGAACACTGAAGCTTTCTTT. Translated, it gives CASGPGLNTEAFF.

The gene calls are TRBV7-2 and TRBJ2-7, with TRBD2 identical over 8 bases. The CDR3 length is 15 residues. V dropped 0 bases and J dropped 6; count of bases not matched to a gene: 7. Germline V lookup: CDR1 SGHTA, CDR2 FQGNSA. This chain's CDR3 is CASSLALSGGFEQYF. CDR3 bases: TGTGCCAGCAGCTTAGCGCTTTCGGGGGGGTTCGAGCAGTACTTC. Drawing the rest from reference TRBV7-2 and TRBJ2-7, the complete variable domain is GAGVSQSPSNKVTEKGKDVELRCDPISGHTALYWYRQSLGQGLEFLIYFQGNSAPDKSGLPSDRFSAERTGGSVSTLTIQRTQQEDSAVYLCASSLALSGGFEQYFGPGTRLTVT.

This clonotype has just a few counts. The chain joins TRBV24-1 to TRBJ2-1, with TRBD2 matching over 12 bases. The CDR3 length is 16 residues. Germline CDR1 KGHDR, CDR2 SFDVKD. Germline trimming cut 2 bases from V and 2 bases from J; bases unmatched to any gene: 0. CDR3 nucleotides: TGTGCCACCAGTGATTGGACTAGCGGGACCTACAATGAGCAGTTCTTC. Its translation: CATSDWTSGTYNEQFF.

This chain connects TRBV3-1 to TRBJ1-2; possibly TRBD1 for D (5 bases). V was shortened by 7 bases and J by 7 bases, with 25 bases between the two germline ends. This CDR3 region has 16 residues. The germline V gene encodes CDR1 LGHDT and CDR2 YNNKEL (reference sequence). The CDR3 here is CASTDARVSGAGGYTF. The CDR3 DNA reads as TGTGCCAGCACCGACGCTAGGGTCAGTGGGGCAGGTGGCTACACCTTC. The full variable domain, rest sourced from reference TRBV3-1 and TRBJ1-2, is DTAVSQTPKYLVTQMGNDKSIKCEQNLGHDTMYWYKQDSKKFLKIMFSYNNKELIINETVPNRFSPKSPDKAHLNLHINSLELGDSAVYFCASTDARVSGAGGYTFGSGTRLTVV.

This clonotype was picked up a small number of times. Germline and junction disagree at one end, which may indicate a read error. The chain joins TRBV7-7 to TRBJ2-3; TRBD2 might be the D (6 bases). The CDR3 consists of 15 residues. The V gene's germline CDR1 is SSHAT and CDR2 FNYEAQ (reference sequence). CDR3 sequence: CASSLEGGSTDTQYF. The CDR3 bases are TGTGCTAGCAGCTTAGAAGGAGGGAGCACAGATACGCAGTATTTT.

The chain uses TRBV27 and TRBJ2-5, with D unresolved. CDR3 length: 17 amino acids. Looked up from germline, CDR1 is MNHEY and CDR2 is SMNVEV (reference sequence). Trimming took off 5 bases at V and 2 bases at J, with 21 bases between the two ends. The CDR3 DNA is TGTGCCAGCAGTGCAAAACTTGGAACCGCTCTTCAAGAGACCCAGTACTTC. Translation gives CASSAKLGTALQETQYF.